The rows below give T cell receptor beta chains drawn from one sample of a study of immune evolution from preneoplasia to lung adenocarcinoma. Some clones are missing from TCRdb's copy, which holds only in-frame ones; the method was immunoSEQ multiplex PCR. Of fewer than 13,000 clones listed, 82% were seen once; the top ten hold roughly 3.4%. Input material: FFPE minimally invasive lung adenocarcinoma tissue. The source is a person between 65 and 79 years old with lung adenocarcinoma. Each CDR3 is given without its conserved first and last residue. The D gene is left open where the match is weak.

v_gene: TRBV29-1
d_gene: NA
j_gene: TRBJ1-1
CDR3aa: SVAGRMDNTEAF

v_gene: TRBV6-1
d_gene: NA
j_gene: TRBJ2-3
CDR3aa: ASSDGDTQY

v_gene: TRBV6-5
d_gene: TRBD1
j_gene: TRBJ1-6
CDR3aa: ASTGTGDNSPLH

v_gene: TRBV20-1
d_gene: NA
j_gene: TRBJ2-7
CDR3aa: SASRPYEQY

v_gene: TRBV5-5
d_gene: TRBD1
j_gene: TRBJ1-1
CDR3aa: ASSLDLRTGNTEAF

v_gene: TRBV27
d_gene: TRBD1
j_gene: TRBJ2-3
CDR3aa: ASSRDRGLTDTQY

v_gene: TRBV2
d_gene: NA
j_gene: TRBJ1-5
CDR3aa: ASSENWGAQH

v_gene: TRBV27
d_gene: TRBD2
j_gene: TRBJ2-7
CDR3aa: ATSRSGGAFYEQY

v_gene: TRBV2
d_gene: NA
j_gene: TRBJ1-1
CDR3aa: ASRTEMNTEAF

v_gene: TRBV2
d_gene: NA
j_gene: TRBJ2-2
CDR3aa: ASSDRGDSPGELF

v_gene: TRBV6-6
d_gene: NA
j_gene: TRBJ1-2
CDR3aa: ASSSRGGANIYGYT

v_gene: TRBV27
d_gene: NA
j_gene: TRBJ1-2
CDR3aa: ASSPTGALYGYT

v_gene: TRBV28
d_gene: TRBD1
j_gene: TRBJ1-2
CDR3aa: AGGDRGPGYT

v_gene: TRBV5-6
d_gene: NA
j_gene: TRBJ1-5
CDR3aa: ASSLVGQPQH

v_gene: TRBV5-1
d_gene: TRBD2
j_gene: TRBJ2-3
CDR3aa: ASSLQSLAVADTQY

v_gene: TRBV18
d_gene: TRBD1
j_gene: TRBJ2-7
CDR3aa: ASSTGQGRSEQY

v_gene: TRBV28
d_gene: TRBD1
j_gene: TRBJ1-4
CDR3aa: ASSFTGTGGNEKLF

v_gene: TRBV18
d_gene: NA
j_gene: TRBJ1-4
CDR3aa: ASSPPANEKLF

v_gene: TRBV4-1
d_gene: NA
j_gene: TRBJ2-7
CDR3aa: ASSQDPPPAGVGEQY

v_gene: TRBV20-1
d_gene: NA
j_gene: TRBJ2-1
CDR3aa: SAREGNEQF